This T cell receptor beta chain is drawn from a study of control samples from healthy donors and cancer patients. Clones were sequenced by immunoSEQ multiplex PCR, and TCRdb holds only the in-frame ones, with some missing. The sample has just over 80,000 clones; under 90% are singletons. Germline CDR1 reads SGHVS; CDR2 reads FNYEAQ. CDR3 length equals 14 residues. V lost 5 bases, J lost 2 bases, and 4 bases stayed unmatched. The receptor's source is a man over 45 in good health. The rearrangement links TRBV7-6 to TRBJ2-3; 7 bases map to TRBD1. The sequencing input was blood. The CDR3 is CASSATGSTDTQYF. CDR3 nucleotide sequence: TGTGCCAGCAGCGCGACAGGGTCCACAGATACGCAGTATTTT.